This T cell receptor (beta chain) was profiled in a study of blood T cell repertoires in COVID-19. TCRdb keeps only in-frame clones here, not all; method: immunoSEQ multiplex PCR. The data hold 360,000 or so clones, with under 90% observed a single time. The study drew participants aged roughly 18 to 95 years from some 25 US areas. The study assigned cohorts using participant-reported clinical history. The recovered donors of Cohort 3 showed two negative PCRs, clearance, or symptom resolution. V was trimmed by 7 bases and J by 1 base, leaving 19 bases between them. Germline assignment: CDR1 SNHLY and CDR2 FYNNEI. There are 16 residues in the CDR3.

The chain has TRBV2 and TRBJ1-1; TRBD1 is a possible D gene (6 bases). The sequencing sample was made of PBMCs or T cells enriched from blood (not recorded which). This TCR derives from a woman in her 30s who had recovered from COVID-19. CDR3 sequence reads: CASTIPRGGANTEAFF. CDR3 DNA: TGTGCCAGCACCATCCCAAGGGGGGGGGCGAACACTGAAGCTTTCTTT. Full variable domain (missing parts from reference TRBV2 and TRBJ1-1): EPEVTQTPSHQVTQMGQEVILRCVPISNHLYFYWYRQILGQKVEFLVSFYNNEISEKSEIFDDQFSVERPDGSNFTLKIRSTKLEDSAMYFCASTIPRGGANTEAFFGQGTRLTVV.